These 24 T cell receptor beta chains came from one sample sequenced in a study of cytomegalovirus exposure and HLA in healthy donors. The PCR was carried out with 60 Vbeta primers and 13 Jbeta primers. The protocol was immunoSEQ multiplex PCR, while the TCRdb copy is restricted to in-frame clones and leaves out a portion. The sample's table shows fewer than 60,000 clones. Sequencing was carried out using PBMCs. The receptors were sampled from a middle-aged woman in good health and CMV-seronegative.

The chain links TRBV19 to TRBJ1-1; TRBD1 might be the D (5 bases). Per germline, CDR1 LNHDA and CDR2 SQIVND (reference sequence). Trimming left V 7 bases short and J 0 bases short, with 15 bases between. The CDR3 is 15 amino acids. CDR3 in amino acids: CASIWRGRVNTEAFF. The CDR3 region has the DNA TGTGCCAGTATATGGCGGGGCAGGGTGAACACTGAAGCTTTCTTT.

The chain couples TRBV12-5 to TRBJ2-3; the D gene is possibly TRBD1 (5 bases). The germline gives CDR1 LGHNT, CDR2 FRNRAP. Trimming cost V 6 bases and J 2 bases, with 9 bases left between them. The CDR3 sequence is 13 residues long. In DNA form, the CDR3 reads TGTGCTAGTGGCCTACAGGACACAGATACGCAGTATTTT. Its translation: CASGLQDTDTQYF.

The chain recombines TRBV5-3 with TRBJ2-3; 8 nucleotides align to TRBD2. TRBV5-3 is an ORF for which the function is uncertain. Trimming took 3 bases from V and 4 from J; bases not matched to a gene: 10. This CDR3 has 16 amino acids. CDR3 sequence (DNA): TGTGCCAGAAGCTCCCCGGGACTAGTCCGGGCAGATACGCAGTATTTT. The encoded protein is CARSSPGLVRADTQYF.

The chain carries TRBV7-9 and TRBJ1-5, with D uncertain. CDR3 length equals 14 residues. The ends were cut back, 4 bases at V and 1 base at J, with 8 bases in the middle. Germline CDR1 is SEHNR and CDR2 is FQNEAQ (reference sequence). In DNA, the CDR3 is TGTGCCAGCAGCTCCCGCGGGAGCAATCAGCCCCAGCATTTT. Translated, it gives CASSSRGSNQPQHF.

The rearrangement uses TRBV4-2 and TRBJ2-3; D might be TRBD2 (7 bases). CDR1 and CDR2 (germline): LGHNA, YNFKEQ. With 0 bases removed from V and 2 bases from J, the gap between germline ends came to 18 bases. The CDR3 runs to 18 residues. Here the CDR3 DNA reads TGTGCCAGCAGCCAAGATGGCTGGGGGGGCGTCGTCACAGATACGCAGTATTTT. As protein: CASSQDGWGGVVTDTQYF.

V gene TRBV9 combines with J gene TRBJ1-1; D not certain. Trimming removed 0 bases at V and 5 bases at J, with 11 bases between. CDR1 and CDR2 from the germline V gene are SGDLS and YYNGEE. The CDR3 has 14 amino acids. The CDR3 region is CASSVAGTKTEAFF. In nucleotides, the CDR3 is TGTGCCAGCAGCGTAGCAGGTACGAAGACTGAAGCTTTCTTT.

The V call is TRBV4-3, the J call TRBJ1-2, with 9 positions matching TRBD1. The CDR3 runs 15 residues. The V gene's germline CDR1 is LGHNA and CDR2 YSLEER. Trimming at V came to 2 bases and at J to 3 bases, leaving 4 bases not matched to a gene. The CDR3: CASSQTGQGDYGYTF. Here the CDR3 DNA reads TGCGCCAGCAGCCAAACGGGACAGGGAGACTATGGCTACACCTTC.

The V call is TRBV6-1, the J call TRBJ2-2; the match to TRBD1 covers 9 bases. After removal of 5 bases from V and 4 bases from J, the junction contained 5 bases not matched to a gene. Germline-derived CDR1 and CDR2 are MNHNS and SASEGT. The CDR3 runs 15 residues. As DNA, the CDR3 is TGTGCCAGCAGTCCGGGACAGGGATCCACCGGGGAGCTGTTTTTT. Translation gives CASSPGQGSTGELFF.

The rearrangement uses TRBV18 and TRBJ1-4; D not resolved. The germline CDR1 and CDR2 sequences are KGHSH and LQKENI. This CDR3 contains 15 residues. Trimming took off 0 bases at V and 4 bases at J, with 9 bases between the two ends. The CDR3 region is CASSPPSQHNEKLFF. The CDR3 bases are TGTGCCAGCTCACCACCCTCACAGCATAATGAAAAACTGTTTTTT.

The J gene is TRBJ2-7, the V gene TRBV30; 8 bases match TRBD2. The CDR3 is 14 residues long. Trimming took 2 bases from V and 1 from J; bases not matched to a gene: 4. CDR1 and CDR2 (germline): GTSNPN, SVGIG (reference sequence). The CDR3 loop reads CAWSLLAVSYEQYF. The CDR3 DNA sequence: TGTGCCTGGAGTTTACTAGCGGTTTCCTACGAGCAGTACTTC.

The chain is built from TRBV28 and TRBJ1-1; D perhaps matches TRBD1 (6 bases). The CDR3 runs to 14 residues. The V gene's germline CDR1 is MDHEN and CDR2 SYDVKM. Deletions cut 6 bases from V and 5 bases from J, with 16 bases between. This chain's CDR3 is CASRTLSTGTEAFF. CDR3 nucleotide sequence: TGTGCCAGCAGGACCCTCTCTACAGGGACTGAAGCTTTCTTT.

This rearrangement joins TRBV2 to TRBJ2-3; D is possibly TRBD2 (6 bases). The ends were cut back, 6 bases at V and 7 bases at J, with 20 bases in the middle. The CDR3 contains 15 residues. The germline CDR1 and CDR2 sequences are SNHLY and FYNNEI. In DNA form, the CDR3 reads TGTGCCAGCAGCCAACTAGCCGGACGGACGAATACGCAGTATTTT. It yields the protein CASSQLAGRTNTQYF.

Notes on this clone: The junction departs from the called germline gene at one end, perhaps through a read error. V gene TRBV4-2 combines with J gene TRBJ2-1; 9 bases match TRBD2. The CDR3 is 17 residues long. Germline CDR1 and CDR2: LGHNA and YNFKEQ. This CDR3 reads CVSSQVSGGGSYNEQFF. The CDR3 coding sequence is TGTGTCAGCAGCCAGGTTAGCGGGGGCGGGTCCTACAATGAGCAGTTCTTC.

The CDR3 reads CASSADRGNQPQHF. For the CDR3, the DNA is TGTGCCAGCAGCGCGGACAGGGGAAATCAGCCCCAGCATTTT. V and J are TRBV2 and TRBJ1-5; TRBD1 matches at 9 bases. Germline V gene data show CDR1 as SNHLY and CDR2 as FYNNEI. The CDR3 is 14 amino acids. Trimming removed 6 bases from V and 4 bases from J; junction bases left unmatched: 4. Supplemented by reference TRBV2 and TRBJ1-5, the full variable domain reads EPEVTQTPSHQVTQMGQEVILRCVPISNHLYFYWYRQILGQKVEFLVSFYNNEISEKSEIFDDQFSVERPDGSNFTLKIRSTKLEDSAMYFCASSADRGNQPQHFGDGTRLSIL.

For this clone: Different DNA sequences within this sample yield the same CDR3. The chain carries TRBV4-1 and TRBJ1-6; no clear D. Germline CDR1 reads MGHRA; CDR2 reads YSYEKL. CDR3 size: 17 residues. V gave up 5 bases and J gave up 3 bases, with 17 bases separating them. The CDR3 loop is CASSSAASDDYNSPLHF. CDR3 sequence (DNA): TGCGCCAGCAGCTCCGCGGCGTCCGATGACTATAATTCACCCCTCCACTTT.

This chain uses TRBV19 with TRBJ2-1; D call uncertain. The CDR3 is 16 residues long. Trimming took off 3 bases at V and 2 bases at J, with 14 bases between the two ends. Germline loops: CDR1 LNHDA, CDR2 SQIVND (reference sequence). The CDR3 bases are TGTGCCAGTAGTATGGGCCCAGATTACCCCTACAATGAGCAGTTCTTC. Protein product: CASSMGPDYPYNEQFF.

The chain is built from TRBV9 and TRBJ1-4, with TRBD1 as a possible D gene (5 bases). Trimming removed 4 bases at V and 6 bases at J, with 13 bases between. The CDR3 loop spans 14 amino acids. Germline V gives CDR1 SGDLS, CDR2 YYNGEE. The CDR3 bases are TGTGCCAGCAGCCAAGGGGCCCGTGATGAAAAACTGTTTTTT. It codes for CASSQGARDEKLFF.

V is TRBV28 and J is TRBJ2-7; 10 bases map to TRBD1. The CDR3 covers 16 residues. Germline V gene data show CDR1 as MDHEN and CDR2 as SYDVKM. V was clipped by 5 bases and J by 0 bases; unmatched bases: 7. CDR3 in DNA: TGTGCCAGCAGTACAATTGGACAGGGGGTCTCCTACGAGCAGTACTTC. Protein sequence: CASSTIGQGVSYEQYF. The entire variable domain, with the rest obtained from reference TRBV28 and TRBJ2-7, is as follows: DVKVTQSSRYLVKRTGEKVFLECVQDMDHENMFWYRQDPGLGLRLIYFSYDVKMKEKGDIPEGYSVSREKKERFSLILESASTNQTSMYLCASSTIGQGVSYEQYFGPGTRLTVT.

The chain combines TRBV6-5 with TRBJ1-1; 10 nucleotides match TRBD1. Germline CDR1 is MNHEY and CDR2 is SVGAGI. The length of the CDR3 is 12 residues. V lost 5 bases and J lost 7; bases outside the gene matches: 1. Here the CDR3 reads CASSRTGGEAFF. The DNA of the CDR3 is TGTGCCAGCAGTAGGACAGGGGGTGAAGCTTTCTTT.

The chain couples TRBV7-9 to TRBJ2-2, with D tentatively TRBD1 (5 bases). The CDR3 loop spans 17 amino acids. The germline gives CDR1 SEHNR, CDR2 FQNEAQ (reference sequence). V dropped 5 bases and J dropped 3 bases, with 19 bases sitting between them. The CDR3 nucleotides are TGTGCCAGCAGCCCAACCGACAGCAGAAAGGACACCGGGGAGCTGTTTTTT. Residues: CASSPTDSRKDTGELFF.

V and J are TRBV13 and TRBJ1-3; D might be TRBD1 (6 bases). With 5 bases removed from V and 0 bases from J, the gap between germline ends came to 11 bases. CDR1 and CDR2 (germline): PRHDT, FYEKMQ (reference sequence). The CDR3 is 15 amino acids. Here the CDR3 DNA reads TGTGCCAGCAGCGGAAGGGGGTTCTCTGGAAACACCATATATTTT. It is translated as CASSGRGFSGNTIYF.

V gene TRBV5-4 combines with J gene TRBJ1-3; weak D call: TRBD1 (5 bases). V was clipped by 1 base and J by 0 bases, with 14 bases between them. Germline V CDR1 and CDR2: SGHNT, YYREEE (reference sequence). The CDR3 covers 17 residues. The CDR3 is CASSLKQGSNSGNTIYF. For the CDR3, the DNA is TGTGCCAGCAGCTTGAAGCAGGGTTCAAACTCTGGAAACACCATATATTTT.

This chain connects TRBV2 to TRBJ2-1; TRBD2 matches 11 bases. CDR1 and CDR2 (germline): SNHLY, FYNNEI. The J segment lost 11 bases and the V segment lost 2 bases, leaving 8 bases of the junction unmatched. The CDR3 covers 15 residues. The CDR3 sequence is CASSESGASGRKQFF. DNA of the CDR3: TGTGCCAGCAGTGAATCGGGGGCTAGCGGGAGGAAGCAGTTCTTC.

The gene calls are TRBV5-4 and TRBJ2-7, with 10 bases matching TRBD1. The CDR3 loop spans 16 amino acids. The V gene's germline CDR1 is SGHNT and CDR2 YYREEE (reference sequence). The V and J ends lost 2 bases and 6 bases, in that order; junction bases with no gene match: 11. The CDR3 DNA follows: TGTGCCAGCAGCTTCCCGGGACAGGGGCGAGTAACCGAGCAGTACTTC. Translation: CASSFPGQGRVTEQYF.